These 20 T cell receptor beta chains were all obtained from the same sample, sequenced in a study of blood T cell repertoires in COVID-19 (TCRdb year 2020). Libraries were constructed by the immunoSEQ multiplex PCR assay. Held by TCRdb, this immuneACCESS table contains in-frame sequences only and omits some clones. Under half of the omission traces to an unresolved V gene where checked; the cause of the rest is unknown. The sample table lists under 200,000 clones, over 90% of them with a count of one. The ten biggest clones cover 0.5% to 0.6% of the sample. Material: peripheral blood. These receptors all come from a man aged 45 to 65 with acute or convalescent COVID-19.

The chain has TRBV27 and TRBJ1-2; TRBD1 matches 8 bases. Unmatched junction bases numbered 12, after V lost 5 bases and J lost 4 bases. This CDR3 is built from 16 residues. Germline assignment: CDR1 MNHEY and CDR2 SMNVEV (reference sequence). CDR3 amino acids: CASSPARPTGGYGYTF. The CDR3 nucleotides are TGTGCCAGCAGTCCCGCCCGCCCCACAGGGGGCTATGGCTACACCTTC.

The V call is TRBV3-1 (or the pseudogene TRBV3-2), the J call TRBJ2-2; 9 bases align to TRBD1. The trim removed 5 bases at V and 6 bases at J, leaving 10 bases unmatched. Per the germline V gene, CDR1 is LGHDT and CDR2 is YNNKEL (reference sequence). CDR3 length: 16 residues. The CDR3 region is CASSFTGTGRPGELFF. The CDR3 DNA reads as TGTGCCAGCAGCTTTACCGGGACAGGGAGGCCCGGGGAGCTGTTTTTT.

This clone came up a few times. V gene TRBV27 combines with J gene TRBJ1-1; tentative D call: TRBD1 (5 bases). The CDR3 spans 15 residues. The V gene lost 2 bases and the J gene lost 4 bases, with 14 bases spanning the gap. The germline V gene has CDR1 MNHEY and CDR2 SMNVEV (reference sequence). This chain's CDR3 is CASSLAPRGSTEAFF. The CDR3 bases are TGTGCCAGCAGTTTAGCTCCTAGGGGAAGCACTGAAGCTTTCTTT.

The chain uses TRBV3-1 (or the pseudogene TRBV3-2) and TRBJ2-1; D call uncertain. Deletions cut 4 bases from V and 8 bases from J, with 15 bases between. This CDR3 spans 14 amino acids. In germline, CDR1 is LGHDT, CDR2 YNNKEL (reference sequence). The CDR3 spells CASSPRLPPYEQFF. The CDR3 DNA reads TGTGCCAGCAGCCCTCGACTTCCCCCTTATGAGCAGTTCTTC.

The rearrangement joins TRBV6-5 to TRBJ1-5, with D uncertain. V lost 6 bases to trimming and J lost 2 bases, with 14 bases between them. This CDR3 is built from 15 residues. Germline loops: CDR1 MNHEY, CDR2 SVGAGI. The CDR3 DNA sequence: TGTGCCAGCAGGCCGAACACCCAGGGCAATCAGCCCCAGCATTTT. Amino acid sequence: CASRPNTQGNQPQHF.

CDR3 loop: CATSREIPLAGANYGYTF. The CDR3 nucleotides read TGTGCCACCAGCAGAGAGATCCCCCTCGCGGGTGCTAACTATGGCTACACCTTC. The chain is built from TRBV15 and TRBJ1-2; D not resolved. This CDR3 comprises 18 residues. V dropped 0 bases and J dropped 0 bases, with 17 bases sitting between them. The V gene's germline CDR1 is LNHNV and CDR2 YYDKDF (reference sequence).

The chain joins TRBV19 to TRBJ2-2, with 9 bases that match TRBD1. The V gene end was trimmed by 4 bases and the J gene end by 7 bases; junction bases not matched to a gene: 7. In germline, CDR1 is LNHDA, CDR2 SQIVND (reference sequence). This CDR3 is 15 amino acids long. As DNA, the CDR3 is TGTGCCAGTAGTACCGAACAGGGGGCCCACGGGGAGCTGTTTTTT. The encoded protein is CASSTEQGAHGELFF.

This clone has only a few counts. The rearrangement joins TRBV2 to TRBJ1-2, with 7 bases aligning to TRBD1. This CDR3 has 15 residues. CDR1 SNHLY and CDR2 FYNNEI come from the germline V gene. Losses at the gene ends were 6 bases for V and 4 bases for J; bases not matched to a gene: 11. CDR3 nucleotides: TGTGCCAGCAGCCAACGACAGGGCCCGGGCTATGGCTACACCTTC. Translated, it gives CASSQRQGPGYGYTF.

CDR3 amino acids: CASSAGTSSQETQYF. In DNA form, the CDR3 reads TGTGCCAGCAGTGCCGGGACTAGCAGTCAAGAGACCCAGTACTTC. The gene calls are TRBV28 and TRBJ2-5; 9 bases match TRBD2. CDR1 and CDR2 (germline): MDHEN, SYDVKM. The junction had 6 bases not matched to a gene; V was cut back by 5 bases and J by 2 bases. The CDR3 runs 15 residues.

The chain uses TRBV7-7 and TRBJ2-5; D is unresolved. The V and J ends lost 5 bases and 2 bases respectively, with 12 bases between them. This CDR3 has 14 amino acids. CDR1 and CDR2 from the germline V gene are SSHAT and FNYEAQ (reference sequence). CDR3: CASSPVPEQETQYF. The CDR3 DNA is TGTGCCAGCAGCCCAGTCCCTGAACAAGAGACCCAGTACTTC.

V gene TRBV5-1 combines with J gene TRBJ1-1; no clear D. The germline CDR1 and CDR2 sequences are SGHRS and YFSETQ. The CDR3 spans 12 residues. The V end was cut by 6 bases, the J end by 5 bases, with 11 bases between. The CDR3 DNA reads as TGCGCCAGCAAATCCCGAGGTACTGAAGCTTTCTTT. It is translated as CASKSRGTEAFF.

The rearrangement joins TRBV5-6 to TRBJ2-2; D call uncertain. The germline gives CDR1 SGHDT, CDR2 YYEEEE. This CDR3 spans 12 amino acids. Trimming shortened V by 1 base and J by 6 bases, and 4 bases separated the two germline ends. The chain's CDR3 is CASSLRPGELFF. The CDR3 DNA follows: TGTGCCAGCAGCTTGCGTCCCGGGGAGCTGTTTTTT.

The rearrangement uses TRBV6-1 and TRBJ2-1, with a weak D call TRBD1 (6 bases). V shed 4 bases and J shed 0 bases, with 13 bases lying between them. The CDR3 loop spans 16 amino acids. The germline V gene has CDR1 MNHNS and CDR2 SASEGT. The CDR3 region is CASSASTGISYNEQFF. The CDR3 DNA sequence: TGTGCCAGCAGTGCTTCCACAGGGATCTCCTACAATGAGCAGTTCTTC.

V usage is TRBV14 and J usage is TRBJ2-7; D possibly corresponds to TRBD1 (6 bases). Deletions cut 4 bases from V and 2 bases from J, with 12 bases between. CDR3 size: 14 residues. Germline V CDR1 and CDR2: SGHDN, FVKESK. CDR3 region: CASSPFGQPYEQYF. DNA for the CDR3: TGTGCCAGCAGCCCCTTTGGACAGCCCTACGAGCAGTACTTC.

This clone was found once. V gene TRBV4-2 combines with J gene TRBJ1-5; TRBD1 is a possible D gene (5 bases). Trimming stripped 4 bases from V and 4 bases from J, with 14 bases between. CDR3 size: 15 residues. Germline V gene data show CDR1 as LGHNA and CDR2 as YNFKEQ. CDR3 nucleotide sequence: TGTGCCAGCAGCCCGGAGTGGCAGGGTAATCAGCCCCAGCATTTT. The encoded protein is CASSPEWQGNQPQHF.

The chain couples TRBV9 to TRBJ1-5, with a possible D match to TRBD1 (6 bases). Deletions cut 0 bases from V and 6 bases from J, with 13 bases between. Germline assignment: CDR1 SGDLS and CDR2 YYNGEE. The CDR3 spans 15 residues. CDR3 DNA sequence: TGTGCCAGCAGCGTAGCGGGGGGCGCGGGTCAGCCCCAGCATTTT. Protein product: CASSVAGGAGQPQHF.

This chain joins TRBV27 and TRBJ1-4, with 8 bases identical to TRBD1. The CDR3 is made up of 17 amino acids. Germline lookup yields CDR1 MNHEY and CDR2 SMNVEV (reference sequence). Trimming removed 2 bases from V and 8 bases from J; junction bases left unmatched: 13. The CDR3 region has the DNA TGTGCCAGCAGTTTAATTCAGGGGGCAGGACCGATAGAAAAACTGTTTTTT. Encoded protein: CASSLIQGAGPIEKLFF.

The rearrangement joins TRBV5-1 to TRBJ2-5; 7 bases are a match to TRBD1. The J segment lost 5 bases and the V segment lost 3 bases, leaving 7 bases of the junction unmatched. The CDR3 loop spans 14 amino acids. CDR1 is SGHRS, CDR2 YFSETQ, per germline. CDR3 sequence (DNA): TGCGCCAGCAGCTCAGGGACAGCTTACGAGACCCAGTACTTC. Residues: CASSSGTAYETQYF.

The chain couples TRBV27 to TRBJ2-7, with 11 positions matching TRBD1. Germline V gives CDR1 MNHEY, CDR2 SMNVEV (reference sequence). V shed 5 bases, J shed 2 bases, and the junction held 2 bases outside the gene matches. The CDR3 covers 14 residues. CDR3 amino acids: CASSKGQGAYEQYF. The CDR3, as DNA: TGTGCCAGCAGTAAGGGACAGGGGGCCTACGAGCAGTACTTC.

This chain links TRBV5-1 with TRBJ1-4; D may be TRBD1 (6 bases). Between the trimmed V and J ends, which lost 4 bases and 5 bases, there was a span of 9 bases. CDR3 length: 13 amino acids. Germline V gene data show CDR1 as SGHRS and CDR2 as YFSETQ. DNA of the CDR3: TGCGCCAGCAGCCCCGACAGGAATGAAAAACTGTTTTTT. Protein sequence: CASSPDRNEKLFF.